Presented here are 21 T cell receptor beta chains from one specimen sequenced in a study of blood T cells in healthy people across ages. Next came a second PCR, run for roughly 6 to 11 cycles, which used a sample-barcoded 5' primer along with a J-beta primer mix. TCRdb re-analysed the 5' RACE reads in MiXCR, keeping a single row per CDR3 protein. Here the sample spans 910,000 or so distinct CDR3 sequences, roughly 51% being singletons. The specimen was blood. All receptors come from a woman aged 60 to 75 in good health.

The chain links TRBV6-2 or TRBV6-3 to TRBJ2-7, with 7 bases that match TRBD2. V trimming: 5 bases; J trimming: 6 bases; junction bases outside the gene matches: 13. Germline V gene sequence: CDR1 MNHEY, CDR2 SVGEGT. The CDR3 runs 15 residues. The CDR3 DNA reads TGTGCCAGCAGTGATCCCGGGACTAAACCCTGCGAGCAGTACTTC. Protein sequence: CASSDPGTKPCEQYF.

This rearrangement joins TRBV28 to TRBJ2-1; TRBD2 might be the D (5 bases). CDR3 length: 18 residues. V lost 6 bases and J 0 bases, leaving 21 bases between the germline ends. From germline, CDR1 is MDHEN and CDR2 SYDVKM. The CDR3 coding sequence is TGTGCCAGCAGGATGCTTGGATATCTGGGAGACTCCTACAATGAGCAGTTCTTC. As protein: CASRMLGYLGDSYNEQFF.

The rearrangement uses TRBV4-1 and TRBJ2-7; D might be TRBD1 or TRBD2, each matching 5 bases. Deletions cut 2 bases from V and 3 bases from J, with 14 bases between. The CDR3 spans 15 residues. CDR1 is MGHRA, CDR2 YSYEKL, per germline. The CDR3 protein is CASSQWDLSGYEQYF. DNA for the CDR3: TGCGCCAGCAGCCAATGGGACCTCTCAGGCTACGAGCAGTACTTC.

This clonotype was observed at least ten times. The J gene is TRBJ2-7, the V gene TRBV7-2; 8 bases fit TRBD2. The CDR3 covers 15 residues. Germline V gene sequence: CDR1 SGHTA, CDR2 FQGNSA. The J segment lost 5 bases and the V segment lost 1 base, leaving 7 bases of the junction unmatched. CDR3 coding DNA: TGTGCCAGCAGCTTAGTGGGGGGACTAGTTGACGAGCAGTACTTC. Its protein product is CASSLVGGLVDEQYF.

This clonotype was detected many times. The V and J genes are TRBV15 and TRBJ2-5, with TRBD2 identical over 11 bases. The J segment lost 5 bases and the V segment lost 1 base, leaving 15 bases of the junction unmatched. The CDR3 is 19 residues long. Germline CDR1 and CDR2: LNHNV and YYDKDF (reference sequence). Written as DNA, the CDR3 is TGTGCCACCAGCAGAGTAGGACAGCGCTCTAGCGGGAGGAGTGAGACCCAGTACTTC. This gives the protein CATSRVGQRSSGRSETQYF. Filled out from reference TRBV15 and TRBJ2-5, the complete variable domain reads DAMVIQNPRYQVTQFGKPVTLSCSQTLNHNVMYWYQQKSSQAPKLLFHYYDKDFNNEADTPDNFQSRRPNTSFCFLDIRSPGLGDTAMYLCATSRVGQRSSGRSETQYFGPGTRLLVL.

This clonotype has just a few counts. The CDR3 nucleotides read TGTGCCAGCAGCTGGGACTTCCAGCCGAACACAGATACGCAGTATTTT. Residues: CASSWDFQPNTDTQYF. The chain combines TRBV7-9 with TRBJ2-3; D possibly corresponds to TRBD2 (6 bases). Trimming took off 4 bases at V and 2 bases at J, with 16 bases between the two ends. The CDR3 is made up of 16 amino acids. Germline V CDR1 and CDR2: SEHNR, FQNEAQ (reference sequence).

The CDR3 loop reads CASSRGVDSYSGANVLTF. CDR3 coding DNA: TGTGCCAGCAGCCGAGGGGTGGACAGTTACTCTGGGGCCAACGTCCTGACTTTC. V and J are TRBV27 and TRBJ2-6; the D gene is possibly TRBD1 (6 bases). Trimming stripped 6 bases from V and 0 bases from J, with 18 bases between. This CDR3 is built from 18 residues. CDR1 is MNHEY and CDR2 is SMNVEV in the germline V gene (reference sequence).

The V and J genes are TRBV20-1 and TRBJ2-7, with D possibly being TRBD2 (5 bases). This CDR3 spans 14 amino acids. The germline V gene encodes CDR1 DFQATT and CDR2 SNEGSKA (reference sequence). Trimming pared 4 bases from V and 3 bases from J, leaving 16 bases between. DNA of the CDR3: TGCAGTGCTAAGGAGATTAGGACTTTCTACGAGCAGTACTTC. Protein: CSAKEIRTFYEQYF.

The chain couples TRBV27 to TRBJ1-4; no reliable D call. This CDR3 has 12 amino acids. Germline V CDR1 and CDR2: MNHEY, SMNVEV (reference sequence). Trimming removed 5 bases at V and 12 bases at J, with 13 bases between. The CDR3 nucleotides read TGTGCCAGCAGTGCTTTTGGGCAGGAACTGTTTTTT. Protein: CASSAFGQELFF.

The chain links TRBV6-6 to TRBJ1-5; D possibly corresponds to TRBD1 (6 bases). The CDR3 covers 15 residues. CDR1 and CDR2 from the germline V gene are MNHNY and SVGAGI (reference sequence). Trimming took 5 bases from V and 4 from J, leaving 15 bases between them. Here the CDR3 DNA reads TGTGCCAGCAGTCAGGGACATGGTCGAAATCAGCCCCAGCATTTT. It yields the protein CASSQGHGRNQPQHF.

The CDR3 DNA reads TGCGCCAGCAGCCAAGCTCAGGGGACAGAGACCCAGTACTTC. Amino acid sequence: CASSQAQGTETQYF. This rearrangement joins TRBV4-3 to TRBJ2-5; the D gene is possibly TRBD1 (6 bases). CDR3 size: 14 residues. In germline, CDR1 is LGHNA, CDR2 YSLEER. Trimming took off 1 base at V and 4 bases at J, with 10 bases between the two ends.

The J gene is TRBJ2-5, the V gene TRBV7-9; D is uncertain. Looked up from germline, CDR1 is SEHNR and CDR2 is FQNEAQ (reference sequence). V was shortened by 8 bases and J by 2 bases, with 9 bases between the two germline ends. The length of the CDR3 is 12 residues. The CDR3 spells CASVRTQETQYF. The CDR3 nucleotides read TGTGCCAGCGTTCGGACGCAAGAGACCCAGTACTTC.

The CDR3 nucleotides are TGTGCCAGCAGCCACCGGGGGGTCGCCTACGAGCAGTACTTC. Translating gives CASSHRGVAYEQYF. The chain carries TRBV7-6 and TRBJ2-7; TRBD2 matches at 7 bases. The CDR3 has 14 residues. The V gene end was trimmed by 5 bases and the J gene end by 2 bases; junction bases not matched to a gene: 6. Germline V CDR1 and CDR2: SGHVS, FNYEAQ. Filled out from reference TRBV7-6 and TRBJ2-7, the complete variable domain reads GAGVSQSPRYKVTKRGQDVALRCDPISGHVSLYWYRQALGQGPEFLTYFNYEAQQDKSGLPNDRFSAERPEGSISTLTIQRTEQRDSAMYRCASSHRGVAYEQYFGPGTRLTVT.

The gene calls are TRBV27 and TRBJ2-5; TRBD2 matches 10 bases. Unmatched junction bases numbered 4, after V lost 2 bases and J lost 4 bases. Germline-derived CDR1 and CDR2 are MNHEY and SMNVEV (reference sequence). This CDR3 has 15 amino acids. The DNA of the CDR3 is TGTGCCAGCAGTTTAAGCGGGAGGGCCGGAGAGACCCAGTACTTC. It is translated as CASSLSGRAGETQYF.

With respect to this clonotype: This sequence may be a read error, since a much larger clone differs from it by one base. The rearrangement uses TRBV18 and TRBJ2-4; possibly TRBD2 for D (5 bases). Trimming stripped 3 bases from V and 3 bases from J, with 12 bases between. This CDR3 has 15 residues. The germline gives CDR1 KGHSH, CDR2 LQKENI. CDR3 coding DNA: TGTGCCAGCTCACCGGTAAACCGGGGCAAAAACATTCAGTACTTC. This sequence encodes CASSPVNRGKNIQYF.

The chain carries TRBV7-9 and TRBJ2-7, with D perhaps TRBD1 (6 bases). Germline CDR1 reads SEHNR; CDR2 reads FQNEAQ (reference sequence). The ends were cut back, 6 bases at V and 0 bases at J, with 12 bases in the middle. CDR3 size: 14 residues. The CDR3, as DNA: TGTGCCAGCAGAGGGGGTGCGGGCTCCTACGAGCAGTACTTC. The encoded protein is CASRGGAGSYEQYF. The entire variable domain, with the rest obtained from reference TRBV7-9 and TRBJ2-7, is as follows: DTGVSQNPRHKITKRGQNVTFRCDPISEHNRLYWYRQTLGQGPEFLTYFQNEAQLEKSRLLSDRFSAERPKGSFSTLEIQRTEQGDSAMYLCASRGGAGSYEQYFGPGTRLTVT.

This clonotype turned up a few times. The rearrangement uses TRBV29-1 and TRBJ2-5; D gene uncertain. The CDR3 sequence is 11 residues long. Trimming took off 6 bases at V and 2 bases at J, with 7 bases between the two ends. Germline V lookup: CDR1 SQVTM, CDR2 ANQGSEA. Written as DNA, the CDR3 is TGCAGCGTCGTGGAGCAAGAGACCCAGTACTTC. Residues: CSVVEQETQYF.

The chain links TRBV7-2 to TRBJ2-7; 7 bases match TRBD2. Trimming took 2 bases from V and 6 from J; bases not matched to a gene: 10. Germline assignment: CDR1 SGHTA and CDR2 FQGNSA. CDR3 length: 15 residues. This chain's CDR3 is CASSLRGGSKGEQYF. Here the CDR3 DNA reads TGTGCCAGCAGCTTAAGGGGCGGGAGCAAAGGCGAGCAGTACTTC.

The chain recombines TRBV15 with TRBJ2-3; perhaps D is TRBD1 or TRBD2 (5 bases each). The CDR3 has 20 residues. Per germline, CDR1 LNHNV and CDR2 YYDKDF (reference sequence). Trimming took off 5 bases at V and 1 base at J, with 28 bases between the two ends. The CDR3 DNA reads as TGTGCCACCAGCTCACCAAAAAGTCTGAAGGCCTTGGGGGGCACAGATACGCAGTATTTT. Translated: CATSSPKSLKALGGTDTQYF.

The chain uses TRBV5-1 and TRBJ2-7; 12 bases match TRBD2. Trimming cost V 4 bases and J 0 bases; bases outside gene matches: 11. CDR1 and CDR2 from the germline V gene are SGHRS and YFSETQ. This CDR3 region has 18 residues. CDR3 loop: CASSVSRTSGANSYEQYF. In DNA form, the CDR3 reads TGCGCCAGCAGCGTGAGCCGGACTAGCGGGGCAAACTCCTACGAGCAGTACTTC.

The CDR3 DNA sequence: TGTGCCAGCAGGTTCAGGGACATCACAGATACGCAGTATTTT. Encoded protein: CASRFRDITDTQYF. This chain uses TRBV6-2 or TRBV6-3 with TRBJ2-3; the D gene is possibly TRBD1 (6 bases). The CDR3 consists of 14 residues. CDR1 and CDR2 (germline): MNHEY, SVGEGT. The V and J ends lost 6 bases and 2 bases respectively, with 12 bases between them.